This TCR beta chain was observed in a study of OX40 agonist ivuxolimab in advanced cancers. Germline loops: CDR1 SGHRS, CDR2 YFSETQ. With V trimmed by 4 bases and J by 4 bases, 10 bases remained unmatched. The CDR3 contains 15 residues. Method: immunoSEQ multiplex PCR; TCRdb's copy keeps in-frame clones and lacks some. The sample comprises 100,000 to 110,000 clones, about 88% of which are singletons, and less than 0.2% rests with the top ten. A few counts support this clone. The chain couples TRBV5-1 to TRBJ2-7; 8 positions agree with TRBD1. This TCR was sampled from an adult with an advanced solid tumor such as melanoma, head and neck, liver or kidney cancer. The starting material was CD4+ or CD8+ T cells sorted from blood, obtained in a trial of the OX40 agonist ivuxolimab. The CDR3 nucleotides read TGCGCCAGCAGCCTGGCCGGACAGGGTATATACGAGCAGTACTTC. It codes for CASSLAGQGIYEQYF.